This TCR beta chain is from a study of T-cell reconstitution after alpha-beta-depleted transplantation in children. The study, taken as a whole, reports: For some patients, TCRbeta diversity was high at day 60 because of recipient T cells and thymic progenitors that survived.

V shed 0 bases and J shed 5 bases, with 14 bases lying between them. CDR3 length: 15 residues. Germline CDR1 is SGHRS and CDR2 is YFSETQ. For TCRbeta, the library was prepared with unique molecular identifiers. TCRdb redid the calling of the PCR reads with MiXCR, one entry per CDR3 protein. The data hold some 200,000 distinct CDR3 sequences, with around 9.2% observed a single time. In this sample, this clonotype turned up a few times. Its antigen remains unidentified. The V call is TRBV5-1, the J call TRBJ2-5; D ambiguous. This receptor was identified in a male patient aged 2-9 years who had a stem cell transplant for acute myeloid leukemia, so the T cells may come from the graft donor. Sequenced here: PBMCs, mostly from graft donor cells, sampled 360 days after TCRalphabeta/CD19-depleted stem cell transplant. CDR3 in DNA: TGCGCCAGCAGCTTGGGGGTAGGCGATCTGGAGACCCAGTACTTC. This sequence encodes CASSLGVGDLETQYF.